Included here is one TCR beta chain sequence, with context. The antigen is unknown. The V gene lost 0 bases and the J gene lost 2 bases, with 17 bases spanning the gap. CDR1 and CDR2 (germline): SGHTA, FQGNSA. This CDR3 comprises 18 residues. Stated treatment: 19 received Ad26.COV2.S at low or high dose, single or two shots; roughly five received placebo; per-sample allocation not given. The samples date from day 63 after the first vaccine or placebo injection. Boston supplied an adult donor aged 18-55 years. Only in-frame clones appear in the TCRdb table, and some are missing; sequencing was by immunoSEQ multiplex PCR. The sample has more than 300,000 clones; about nine tenths are singletons. This entry comes from a study of Ad26.COV2.S vaccination and SARS-CoV-2 variants. Study background: Participants got Ad26.COV2.S intramuscularly, once or twice 56 days apart.

Notes on the study in general: Possible underestimation of total T cell responses by the TCR breadth and depth analyses was noted.

The chain combines TRBV7-2 with TRBJ2-1; D possibly uses TRBD1 or TRBD2 (6 bases each). This receptor was taken from a person between 18 and 65 years old who received the Ad26.COV2.S COVID-19 vaccine or a placebo. The sequenced sample was peripheral blood, obtained in a trial of Ad26.COV2.S vaccine versus placebo. The CDR3 loop is CASSLAAKTGAAYNEQFF. The CDR3 DNA sequence: TGTGCCAGCAGCTTAGCGGCGAAGACGGGGGCTGCCTACAATGAGCAGTTCTTC.